The present T cell receptor (beta chain) was sequenced within a study of blood T cell repertoires in COVID-19. Overall study: The study drew acute and convalescent COVID-19 samples from the United States, Italy and Spain. PBMCs, B-cell-depleted T cells, or T cells were the source of the cDNA or gDNA that made up the material.

Study processing details: Reference gene primer amplification yielded estimated nucleated cell counts. Measured with immunoSEQ multiplex PCR; TCRdb has only the in-frame clones, and not every one. Clone size and the V and J calls come from that table; the DNA yielded D and trimming. The table has 250,000 or so clones, roughly 83% seen once; the top ten hold around 8.9%. Trimming removed 8 bases at V and 1 base at J, with 11 bases between. CDR3 length equals 14 residues. CDR1 is MDHEN, CDR2 SYDVKM, per germline. V gene TRBV28 combines with J gene TRBJ2-2; D remains unclear. This TCR was sampled from a man older than 75 with acute or convalescent COVID-19. Sequencing input: peripheral blood. In DNA, the CDR3 is TGTGCCAGCCGAGGAAGGAAGAACACCGGGGAGCTGTTTTTT. Translated, it gives CASRGRKNTGELFF. Using reference TRBV28 and TRBJ2-2 for the parts outside the CDR3, the full variable domain is DVKVTQSSRYLVKRTGEKVFLECVQDMDHENMFWYRQDPGLGLRLIYFSYDVKMKEKGDIPEGYSVSREKKERFSLILESASTNQTSMYLCASRGRKNTGELFFGEGSRLTVL.